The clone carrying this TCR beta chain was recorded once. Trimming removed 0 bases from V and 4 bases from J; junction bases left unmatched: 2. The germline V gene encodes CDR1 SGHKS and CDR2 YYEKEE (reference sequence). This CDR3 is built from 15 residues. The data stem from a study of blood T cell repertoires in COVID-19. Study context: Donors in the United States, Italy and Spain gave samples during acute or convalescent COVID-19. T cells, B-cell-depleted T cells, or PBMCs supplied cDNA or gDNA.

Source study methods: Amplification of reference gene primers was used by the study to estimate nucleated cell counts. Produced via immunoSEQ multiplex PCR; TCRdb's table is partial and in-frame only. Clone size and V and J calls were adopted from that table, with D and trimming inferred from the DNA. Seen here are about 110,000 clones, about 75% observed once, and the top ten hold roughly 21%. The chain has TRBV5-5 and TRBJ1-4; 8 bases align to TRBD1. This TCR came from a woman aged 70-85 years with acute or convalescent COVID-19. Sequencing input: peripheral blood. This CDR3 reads CASSLGDRNNEKLFF. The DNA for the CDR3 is TGTGCCAGCAGCTTGGGGGACAGGAATAATGAAAAACTGTTTTTT.